Sequencing of this TCR beta chain was carried out in a study of Ad26.COV2.S vaccination and SARS-CoV-2 variants. Between the trimmed V and J ends, which lost 6 bases and 2 bases, there was a span of 8 bases. There are 12 residues in the CDR3. The germline gives CDR1 MNHEY, CDR2 SVGEGT. The assay was immunoSEQ multiplex PCR, and TCRdb's table has in-frame clones only and misses some. Among over 400,000 clones listed, about nine tenths were seen once. Treatment: around 19 received Ad26.COV2.S at low or high dose, single or two shots; 5 received placebo; per-sample allocation not given. On day 63 after the first injection, vaccine and placebo recipients gave samples. Donation came from an adult in Boston who was aged 18-55 years.

The sequence came from a person between 18 and 65 years old who received the Ad26.COV2.S COVID-19 vaccine or a placebo. The input for sequencing was peripheral blood, taken in a trial of Ad26.COV2.S vaccine versus placebo. V usage is TRBV6-2 or TRBV6-3 and J usage is TRBJ2-7; D is unresolved. CDR3 loop: CASSQMTYEQYF. The CDR3 bases are TGTGCCAGCAGCCAAATGACCTACGAGCAGTACTTC.